The 10 T cell receptor beta chains in this list originate from one sample, sequenced in a study of CXCR3-negative and CXCR3-positive naive CD8 T cells. The libraries of TRB cDNA were constructed through 5' RACE using UMI labels. TCRdb reworked the 5' RACE reads into one entry per CDR3 protein, no DNA. Recorded for this sample: approximately 66,000 distinct CDR3 sequences. Sequencing input: naive CXCR3- CD8+ T cells from blood. Subset noted: CD45RO-CCR7+CD27+CD95- naive CD8+ T cells lacking CXCR3 (TNR3-). The origin of the receptors is a human donor in good health. Some clones in this sample may be carry-over from other donors' samples.

This chain's CDR3 is CASSVGGSDEKLFF. The chain is built from TRBV9 and TRBJ1-4. Germline V gives CDR1 SGDLS, CDR2 YYNGEE. The CDR3 covers 14 residues.

V and J are TRBV29-1 and TRBJ2-7; TCRdb gives TRBD2 as the D gene, but with no DNA this cannot be confirmed. This CDR3 region has 13 residues. Germline V lookup: CDR1 SQVTM, CDR2 ANQGSEA. The CDR3 reads CSVFGRAANEQYF.

The chain couples TRBV12-3 or TRBV12-4 to TRBJ2-1. This CDR3 region has 14 residues. CDR3 residues: CASTIGTGLNEQFF.

The chain employs TRBV6-5 and TRBJ2-7. Germline values: CDR1 MNHEY, CDR2 SVGAGI. The CDR3 spans 15 residues. CDR3 sequence: CASSYSRTQENGQYF.

This chain connects TRBV29-1 to TRBJ2-7; TCRdb's D call of TRBD2 is untestable without DNA. CDR1 is SQVTM and CDR2 is ANQGSEA in the germline V gene. This CDR3 has 14 amino acids. The CDR3 spells CSVEDGLARGEQYF.

This chain uses TRBV28 with TRBJ1-5; TCRdb indicates TRBD1, and absent DNA this call remains unverified. The V gene's germline CDR1 is MDHEN and CDR2 SYDVKM. The CDR3 has 14 residues. The CDR3 is CASSLDRGPQPQHF.

J is TRBJ1-1 and V is TRBV11-2; the D call of TRBD1 rests on TCRdb alone, since no DNA is present to check it. Per the germline V gene, CDR1 is SGHAT and CDR2 is FQNNGV. The CDR3 is 15 residues long. This CDR3 reads CASSSATGMNTEAFF.

This chain joins TRBV29-1 and TRBJ2-3; the D call from TCRdb, TRBD1, cannot be confirmed without DNA. This CDR3 region has 15 residues. Looked up from germline, CDR1 is SQVTM and CDR2 is ANQGSEA. This chain's CDR3 is CSVEGGNLITDTQYF.

V gene TRBV15 combines with J gene TRBJ2-3; checking the TCRdb D call of TRBD1 is not possible without DNA. Germline V gene lookup returns CDR1 LNHNV and CDR2 YYDKDF (reference sequence). This CDR3 has 16 amino acids. This chain's CDR3 is CATSRERDRATDTQYF.

J is TRBJ2-2 and V is TRBV12-3 or TRBV12-4; TCRdb proposes TRBD1, but this gene call is untestable without DNA. CDR3 length: 16 amino acids. This chain's CDR3 is CASSLSPAMNTGELFF.